The T cell receptor beta chain under discussion was sequenced for a study of cytomegalovirus exposure and HLA in healthy donors. Background on the study: An early data release held 70 million to 90 million unique TCRs from HLA-typed donors. Study-wide points: In a later analysis, HLA-associated beta chains showed higher expansion and lower generation probabilities than comparable chains.

To note about this clone: The target antigen is unknown.

The germline V gene has CDR1 MNHEY and CDR2 SMNVEV (reference sequence). The CDR3 covers 14 residues. V was shortened by 6 bases and J by 1 base, with 9 bases between the two germline ends. The primer mix had 60 Vbeta and 13 Jbeta primers. In the original workflow: In a later analysis, 75 million to 85 million unique TCR beta chains included roughly 11 million shared by two or more donors. The method was immunoSEQ multiplex PCR; TCRdb's version includes in-frame clones alone and lacks a portion of them. V and J calls and clone size are those listed in that table; D and trimming were worked out from the DNA. The repertoire holds more than 140,000 clones, over 70% seen once, with about 5.6% in the top ten.

The source of this sequence is a man between 25 and 39 years old in good health and CMV-seropositive. The sequenced sample was PBMCs. The chain combines TRBV27 with TRBJ2-2; D is undetermined. CDR3 residues: CASRNSLNTGELFF. The CDR3 DNA reads TGTGCCAGCAGAAACAGCCTGAACACCGGGGAGCTGTTTTTT.